The sequence of this T cell receptor beta chain was determined in a study of Graves' ophthalmopathy and Graves' hyperthyroidism (dated by TCRdb to 2017 to 2018). At the level of the whole study: Hyperthyroidism was defined as stable when no progression to ophthalmopathy occurred within 18 months of follow-up. To tell Graves' ophthalmopathy apart from Graves' hyperthyroidism, and to predict which patients would progress to ophthalmopathy, the study relied on TCR beta repertoire signatures. In total, over 130 blood samples were TCR-sequenced: 40 to 45 ophthalmopathy, around 75 hyperthyroidism and some 17 hyperthyroidism-to-ophthalmopathy patients. To explore V-J signatures that separate ophthalmopathy from hyperthyroidism, a discovery set of 100 patients was enrolled, consisting of about 45 with ophthalmopathy and approximately 57 with stable hyperthyroidism. An independent validation cohort comprised under 20 hyperthyroidism patients and 15 to 17 patients who later progressed from hyperthyroidism to ophthalmopathy. In roughly 6 hyperthyroidism patients, T-cell repertoires of thyroid tissue and blood were compared. Following sample collection, hyperthyroidism patients were given methimazole at a starting dose of 30 mg daily, and ophthalmopathy patients were given high-dose intravenous methylprednisolone.

The CDR3 sequence holds 16 residues, the cysteine and phenylalanine included. Of all the DNA, just the CDR3 is kept, 48 bases in frame from base 1. For CDR1 and CDR2, the germline V gene (reference sequence) lists DFQATT and SNEGSKA. Regarding this clonotype: Its binding antigen is unknown. Relative to the germline gene, one junction end is altered; a read error may explain this.

TCR beta CDR3 regions were amplified from RNA transcripts for repertoire sequencing. HTBI primers and the Qiagen OneStep RT-PCR kit were used in a first-round RT-PCR, which was followed by a second-round multiplex PCR, size selection and purification. Libraries were sequenced paired-end with 100 bp reads on an Illumina HiSeq2000. The study's own analysis went as follows. SOAPnuke was used for read processing, and reads with adapters, uncalled bases, a mean Phred below 15, or no exact constant-primer or identifier match were discarded. COPE v1.2.5 was used to merge the high-quality paired reads. Clonotypes were defined as unique nucleotide sequences and were aligned to IMGT TRB V, D and J references using MiTCR v1.1. Analysis was restricted to V-J combinations with a frequency above 0.0001, which covered 99.2% of repertoires. A TCR clonal expansion and chaos score per V-J combination was defined as the ratio of F50 clonal expansion to chaos observed in the TCRdist matrix. Welch's t-statistics and random forest were used to reduce features to about a dozen V-J combinations, which were fed into a naive Bayes classifier. The similarity between thyroid and blood repertoires was quantified using the Morisita-Horn index. The raw public data were reprocessed by TCRdb itself: fastp quality trimming at Q25, MiXCR clonotype calling, in-frame beta chains only. Records with the same CDR3 protein are collapsed into one entry carrying the most frequent genes and DNA. The V and J calls were determined by TCRdb, not by the authors. The sample table shows 1 million to 1.3 million distinct CDR3 sequences, and 35% to 40% are seen once. The ten top clones hold 8.5% to 14% of the sample.

Hyperthyroidism patients were newly diagnosed, were aged 18 to 65 years, and had a disease duration under 2 months. Anyone with other autoimmune diseases, uncontrolled infections, pregnancy or lactation was excluded from the study. Diagnosis relied on clinical symptoms, serum thyroxine, TRAb, thyroid ultrasound and orbital computed tomography. Total RNA was extracted with Trizol reagent and quality-checked on an Agilent 2100 Bioanalyzer. Broader findings and caveats from the paper: In cross-validation, the 13-signature model distinguished ophthalmopathy from stable hyperthyroidism with around 86% sensitivity and about 81% specificity, while in the test set the corresponding values were 80% and 75%. No statistical method was used to predetermine the sample size, and group allocation was not hidden from the investigators. Among expanded thyroid clonotypes with frequency above 0.001, most also showed up in blood, which suggests that blood repertoires may reflect the thyroid immune response. In validation, the model predicted ophthalmopathy progression with over 60% sensitivity and 72.22% specificity; roughly eleven predicted patients were CT-confirmed with GO in a median of approximately 6.5 months.

The sample consisted of peripheral blood or thyroid tissue (not recorded which). The sequence links TRBV20-1 to TRBJ2-7; a stretch of 15 junction bases matches TRBD2. This sequence originates from an adult man with Graves' hyperthyroidism. The CDR3 protein sequence reads: CGALGLAGGPSYEQYF. The DNA sequence is as follows: TGCGGTGCCCTAGGACTAGCGGGGGGGCCTTCCTACGAGCAGTACTTC.